This T cell receptor (beta chain) was found in a study of Tregs in tolerant kidney transplant recipients. Only in-frame clones appear in the TCRdb table, and some are missing; sequencing was by immunoSEQ multiplex PCR. The sample data list 25,000 or so clones. Related graft donors supplied nonmyeloablative bone marrow transplants, and mixed chimerism was transient. The CDR3 extends over 12 amino acids. Germline assignment: CDR1 SGHAT and CDR2 FQNNGV. The V end was cut by 3 bases, the J end by 11 bases, with 8 bases between. Notes on this clone: The missing CDR3 end, 3 residues past where the read stops, is filled in from the germline J gene.

This sequence originates from a human patient who received a combined kidney and bone marrow transplant. Some T cells could come from the graft donor. The sequencing used CD4+ T cells from blood (PBMCs), collected 6 months after the transplant. The chain employs TRBV11-2 and TRBJ1-6; D unclear. Here the CDR3 reads CASSFLVAPLHF. Partial CDR3 DNA: TGTGCCAGCAGCTTTTTAGTAGCACCC.